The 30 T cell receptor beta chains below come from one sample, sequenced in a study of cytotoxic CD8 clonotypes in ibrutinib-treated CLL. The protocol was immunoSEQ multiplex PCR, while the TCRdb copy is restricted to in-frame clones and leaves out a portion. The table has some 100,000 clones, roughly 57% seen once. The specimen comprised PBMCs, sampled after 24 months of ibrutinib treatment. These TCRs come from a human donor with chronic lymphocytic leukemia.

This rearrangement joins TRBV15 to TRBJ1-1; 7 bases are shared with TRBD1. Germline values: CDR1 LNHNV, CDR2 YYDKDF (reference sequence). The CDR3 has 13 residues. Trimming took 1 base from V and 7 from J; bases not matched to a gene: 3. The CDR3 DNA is TGTGCCACCAGCAGAGCGGACAGGAGTGAAGCTTTCTTT. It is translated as CATSRADRSEAFF. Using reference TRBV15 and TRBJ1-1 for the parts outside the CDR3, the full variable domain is DAMVIQNPRYQVTQFGKPVTLSCSQTLNHNVMYWYQQKSSQAPKLLFHYYDKDFNNEADTPDNFQSRRPNTSFCFLDIRSPGLGDTAMYLCATSRADRSEAFFGQGTRLTVV.

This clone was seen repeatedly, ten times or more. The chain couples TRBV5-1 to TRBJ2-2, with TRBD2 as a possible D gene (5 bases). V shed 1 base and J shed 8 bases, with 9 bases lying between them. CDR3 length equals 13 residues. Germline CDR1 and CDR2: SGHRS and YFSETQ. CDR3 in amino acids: CASSLLVAGELFF. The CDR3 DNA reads TGCGCCAGCAGCTTGTTGGTAGCGGGGGAGCTGTTTTTT.

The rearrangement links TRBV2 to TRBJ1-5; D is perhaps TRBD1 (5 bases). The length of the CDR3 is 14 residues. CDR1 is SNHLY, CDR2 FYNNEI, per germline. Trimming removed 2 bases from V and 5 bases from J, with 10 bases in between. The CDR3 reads CASSESQGHQPQHF. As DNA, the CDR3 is TGTGCCAGCAGTGAAAGTCAGGGACATCAGCCCCAGCATTTT.

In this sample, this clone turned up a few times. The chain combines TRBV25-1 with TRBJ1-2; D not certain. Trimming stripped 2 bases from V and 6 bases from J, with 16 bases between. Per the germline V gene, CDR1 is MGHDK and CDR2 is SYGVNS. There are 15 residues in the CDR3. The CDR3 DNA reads TGTGCCAGCAGTGAACCCCCCAGGATGTATGATGGCTACACCTTC. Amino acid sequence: CASSEPPRMYDGYTF.

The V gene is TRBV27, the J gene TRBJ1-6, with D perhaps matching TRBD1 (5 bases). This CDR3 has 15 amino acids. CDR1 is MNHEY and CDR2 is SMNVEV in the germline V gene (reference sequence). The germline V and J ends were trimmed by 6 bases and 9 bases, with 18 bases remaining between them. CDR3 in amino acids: CASSPRAGTGSPLHF. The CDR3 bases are TGTGCCAGCAGCCCCCGAGCAGGGACGGGTTCACCCCTCCACTTT.

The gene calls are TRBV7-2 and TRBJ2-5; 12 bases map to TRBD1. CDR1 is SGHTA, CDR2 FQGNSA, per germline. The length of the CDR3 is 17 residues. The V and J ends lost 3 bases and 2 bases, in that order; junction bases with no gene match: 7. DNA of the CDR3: TGTGCCAGCAGCTTGGGACAGGGGGCGGTAAGACAAGAGACCCAGTACTTC. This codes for CASSLGQGAVRQETQYF. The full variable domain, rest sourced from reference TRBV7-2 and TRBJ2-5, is GAGVSQSPSNKVTEKGKDVELRCDPISGHTALYWYRQSLGQGLEFLIYFQGNSAPDKSGLPSDRFSAERTGGSVSTLTIQRTQQEDSAVYLCASSLGQGAVRQETQYFGPGTRLLVL.

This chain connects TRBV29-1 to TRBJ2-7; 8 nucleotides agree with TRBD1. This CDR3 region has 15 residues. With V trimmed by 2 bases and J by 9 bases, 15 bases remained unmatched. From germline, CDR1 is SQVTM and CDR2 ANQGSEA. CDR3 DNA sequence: TGCAGCGTTGAAAGGGGGGCGGACAGGGCTAATGGGCAGTACTTC. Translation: CSVERGADRANGQYF.

DNA for the CDR3: TGTGCCAGCAGCTTAGGAGGTGTAACCTACGAGCAGTACTTC. Encoded protein: CASSLGGVTYEQYF. The rearrangement joins TRBV7-3 to TRBJ2-7; possible D gene TRBD2, 5 bases. This CDR3 is 14 amino acids long. CDR1 and CDR2 (germline): SGHTA, FQGTGA. Trimming left V 2 bases short and J 2 bases short, with 10 bases between.

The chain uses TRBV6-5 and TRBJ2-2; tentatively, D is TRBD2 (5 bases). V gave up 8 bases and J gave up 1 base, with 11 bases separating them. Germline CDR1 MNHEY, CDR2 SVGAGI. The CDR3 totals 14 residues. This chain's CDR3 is CASRTRGNTGELFF. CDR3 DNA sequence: TGTGCCAGCCGAACTCGGGGGAACACCGGGGAGCTGTTTTTT.

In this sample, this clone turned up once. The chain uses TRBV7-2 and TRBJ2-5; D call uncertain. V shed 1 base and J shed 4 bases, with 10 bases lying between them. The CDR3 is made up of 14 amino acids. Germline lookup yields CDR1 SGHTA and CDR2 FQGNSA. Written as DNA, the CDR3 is TGTGCCAGCAGCTTAGTTTTGGTAGGAGAGACCCAGTACTTC. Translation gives CASSLVLVGETQYF. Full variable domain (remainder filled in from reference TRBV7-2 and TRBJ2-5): GAGVSQSPSNKVTEKGKDVELRCDPISGHTALYWYRQSLGQGLEFLIYFQGNSAPDKSGLPSDRFSAERTGGSVSTLTIQRTQQEDSAVYLCASSLVLVGETQYFGPGTRLLVL.

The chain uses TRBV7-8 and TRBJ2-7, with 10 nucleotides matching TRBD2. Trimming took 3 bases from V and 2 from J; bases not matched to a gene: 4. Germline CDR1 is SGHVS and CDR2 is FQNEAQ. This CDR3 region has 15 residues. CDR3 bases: TGTGCCAGCAGCTTGGGACTAGCGCAAGCCTACGAGCAGTACTTC. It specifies CASSLGLAQAYEQYF.

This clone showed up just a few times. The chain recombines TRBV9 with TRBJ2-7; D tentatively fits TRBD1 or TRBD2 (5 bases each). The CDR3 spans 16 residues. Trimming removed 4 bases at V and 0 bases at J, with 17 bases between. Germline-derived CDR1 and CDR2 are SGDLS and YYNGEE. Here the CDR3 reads CASSLREGINSYEQYF. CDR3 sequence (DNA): TGTGCCAGCAGCCTCCGAGAGGGGATAAACTCCTACGAGCAGTACTTC.

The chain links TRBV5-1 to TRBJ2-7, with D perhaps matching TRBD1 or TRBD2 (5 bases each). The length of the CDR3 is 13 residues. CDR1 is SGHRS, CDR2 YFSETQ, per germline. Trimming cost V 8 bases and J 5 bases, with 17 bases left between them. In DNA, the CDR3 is TGCGCCAGGGGACCTAAGGGTGTGAACGAGCAGTACTTC. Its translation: CARGPKGVNEQYF.

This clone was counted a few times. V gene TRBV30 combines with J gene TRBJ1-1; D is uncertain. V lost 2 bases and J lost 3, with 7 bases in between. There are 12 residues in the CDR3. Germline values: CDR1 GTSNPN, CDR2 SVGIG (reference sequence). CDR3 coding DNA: TGTGCCTGGAGTAGCGGGGACACTGAAGCTTTCTTT. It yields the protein CAWSSGDTEAFF.

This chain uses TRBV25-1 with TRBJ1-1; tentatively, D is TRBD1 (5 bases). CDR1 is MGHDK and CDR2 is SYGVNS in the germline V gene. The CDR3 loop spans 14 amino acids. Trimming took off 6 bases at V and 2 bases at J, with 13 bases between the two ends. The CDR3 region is CASRVGGGNTEAFF. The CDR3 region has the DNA TGTGCCAGCAGGGTGGGTGGGGGAAACACTGAAGCTTTCTTT.

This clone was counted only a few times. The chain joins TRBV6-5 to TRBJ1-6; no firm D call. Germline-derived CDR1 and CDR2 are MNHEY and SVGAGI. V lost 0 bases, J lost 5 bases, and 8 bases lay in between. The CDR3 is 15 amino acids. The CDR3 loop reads CASSYSTRDNSPLHF. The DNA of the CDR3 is TGTGCCAGCAGTTACTCGACCAGAGATAATTCACCCCTCCACTTT.

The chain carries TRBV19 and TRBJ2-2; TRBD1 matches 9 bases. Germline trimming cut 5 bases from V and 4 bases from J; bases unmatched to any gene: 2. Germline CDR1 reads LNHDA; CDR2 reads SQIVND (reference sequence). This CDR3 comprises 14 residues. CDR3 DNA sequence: TGTGCCAGTAGTTACAGGGGGCGCACCGGGGAGCTGTTTTTT. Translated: CASSYRGRTGELFF.

CDR3 DNA sequence: TGTGCCAGCAGCTTAGCCTCTAGCGGGGGCACAGATACGCAGTATTTT. As protein: CASSLASSGGTDTQYF. The chain links TRBV11-3 to TRBJ2-3; 9 bases agree with TRBD2. J was trimmed by 1 base and V by 1 base; bases with no gene match: 3. CDR1 is SGHNT, CDR2 YENEEA, per germline. This CDR3 contains 16 residues.

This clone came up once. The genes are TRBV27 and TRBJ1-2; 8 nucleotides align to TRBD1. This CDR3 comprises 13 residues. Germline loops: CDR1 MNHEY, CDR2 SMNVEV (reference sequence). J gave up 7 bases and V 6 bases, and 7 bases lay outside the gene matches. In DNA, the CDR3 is TGTGCCAGCAGGGCGGGGACAGGATTTGGCTACACCTTC. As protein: CASRAGTGFGYTF.

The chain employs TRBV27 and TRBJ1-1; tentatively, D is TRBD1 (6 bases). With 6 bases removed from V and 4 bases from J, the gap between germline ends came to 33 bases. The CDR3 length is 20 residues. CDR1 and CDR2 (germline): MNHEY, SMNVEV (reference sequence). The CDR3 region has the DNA TGTGCCAGCAGCTCTCACCCTCCCGGGACAATAGTTCTATCGGGCACTGAAGCTTTCTTT. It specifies CASSSHPPGTIVLSGTEAFF.

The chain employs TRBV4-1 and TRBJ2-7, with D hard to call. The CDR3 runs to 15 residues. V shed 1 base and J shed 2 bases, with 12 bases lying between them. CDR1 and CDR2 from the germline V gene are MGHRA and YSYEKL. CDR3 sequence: CASSQVKGSTYEQYF. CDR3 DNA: TGCGCCAGCAGCCAAGTTAAGGGTTCTACCTACGAGCAGTACTTC.

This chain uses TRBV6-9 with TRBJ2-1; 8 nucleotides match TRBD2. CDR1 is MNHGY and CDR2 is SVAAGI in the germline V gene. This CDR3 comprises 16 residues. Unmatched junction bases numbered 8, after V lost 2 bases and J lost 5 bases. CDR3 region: CASSYAIAGKHNEQFF. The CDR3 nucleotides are TGTGCCAGCAGTTATGCTATAGCGGGGAAACACAATGAGCAGTTCTTC.

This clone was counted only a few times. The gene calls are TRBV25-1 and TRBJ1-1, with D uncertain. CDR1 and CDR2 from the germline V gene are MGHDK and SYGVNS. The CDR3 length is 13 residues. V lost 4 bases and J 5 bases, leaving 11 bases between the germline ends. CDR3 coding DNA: TGTGCCAGCAGTGCTTCAGGAGGAACTGAAGCTTTCTTT. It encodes CASSASGGTEAFF.

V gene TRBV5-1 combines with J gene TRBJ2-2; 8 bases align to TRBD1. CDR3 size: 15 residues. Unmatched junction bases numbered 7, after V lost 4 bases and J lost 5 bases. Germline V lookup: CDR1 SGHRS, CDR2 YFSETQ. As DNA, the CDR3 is TGCGCCAGCAGCCCAGGACAGGGTGGGACCGGGGAGCTGTTTTTT. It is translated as CASSPGQGGTGELFF.

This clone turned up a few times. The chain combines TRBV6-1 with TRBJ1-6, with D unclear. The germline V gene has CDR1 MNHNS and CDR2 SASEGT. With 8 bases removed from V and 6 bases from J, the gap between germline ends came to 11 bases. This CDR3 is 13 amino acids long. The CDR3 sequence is CASSRLPNSPLHF. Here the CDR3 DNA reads TGTGCCAGCTCAAGACTGCCTAATTCACCCCTCCACTTT.

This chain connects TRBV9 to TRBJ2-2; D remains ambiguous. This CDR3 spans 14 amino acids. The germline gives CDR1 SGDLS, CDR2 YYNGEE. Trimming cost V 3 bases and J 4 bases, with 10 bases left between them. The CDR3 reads CASSATDFTGELFF. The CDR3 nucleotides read TGTGCCAGCAGCGCCACCGATTTCACCGGGGAGCTGTTTTTT.

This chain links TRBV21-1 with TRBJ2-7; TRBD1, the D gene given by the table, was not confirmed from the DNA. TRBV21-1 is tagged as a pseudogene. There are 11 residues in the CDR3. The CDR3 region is CASSSTYEQYF. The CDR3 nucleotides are TGTGCCAGCAGCTCCACCTACGAGCAGTACTTC.

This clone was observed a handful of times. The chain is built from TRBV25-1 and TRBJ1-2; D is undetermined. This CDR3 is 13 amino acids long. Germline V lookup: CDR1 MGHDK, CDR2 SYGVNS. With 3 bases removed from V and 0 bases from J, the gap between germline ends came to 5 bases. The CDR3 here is CASSDRPNYGYTF. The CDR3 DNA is TGTGCCAGCAGTGACAGACCTAACTATGGCTACACCTTC.

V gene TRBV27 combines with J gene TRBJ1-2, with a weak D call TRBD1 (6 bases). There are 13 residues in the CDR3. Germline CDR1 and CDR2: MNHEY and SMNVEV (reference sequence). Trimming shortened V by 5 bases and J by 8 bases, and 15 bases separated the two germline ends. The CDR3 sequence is CASSLSQGDGYTF. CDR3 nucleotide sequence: TGTGCCAGCAGTCTGTCACAGGGTGACGGCTACACCTTC.

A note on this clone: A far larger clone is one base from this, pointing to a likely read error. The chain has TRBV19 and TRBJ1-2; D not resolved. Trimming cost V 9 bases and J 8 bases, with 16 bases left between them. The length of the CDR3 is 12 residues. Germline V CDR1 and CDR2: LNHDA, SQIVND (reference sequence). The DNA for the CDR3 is TGTGCCAGCAGCCAAGATTCAGAAGGCTACACCTTC. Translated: CASSQDSEGYTF.